The source of this TCR beta chain is a study of cytomegalovirus exposure and HLA in healthy donors. Study-wide points: Sequencing artifact likely explains a cluster of highly shared sequence variants. Clonal expansion was found to be greater in HLA-associated TCR beta chains than in equally common others in a later analysis.

Both 60 Vbeta primers and 13 Jbeta primers went into the PCR. Clones were read by immunoSEQ multiplex PCR, and TCRdb kept only the in-frame ones, dropping some. The sample consists of some 140,000 clones, approximately 80% of them appearing once. Notes on this clone: Its antigen is currently unknown.

V was shortened by 8 bases and J by 5 bases, with 16 bases between the two germline ends. The CDR3 sequence is 15 residues long. The germline gives CDR1 SNHLY, CDR2 FYNNEI. The sequencing sample was made of PBMCs. This receptor was taken from a male donor in good health and CMV-seropositive. The genes are TRBV2 and TRBJ1-6; a possible D gene is TRBD1 (5 bases). In nucleotides, the CDR3 is TGTGCCAGCCAGCTTTTGGGGACTCATAATTCACCCCTCCACTTT. Translated, it gives CASQLLGTHNSPLHF.